This is a list of T cell receptor beta chains from one sample in a study of PD-1 blockade in mismatch repair-deficient tumors. The protocol was immunoSEQ multiplex PCR, while the TCRdb copy is restricted to in-frame clones and leaves out a portion. Of over 60,000 clones in the sample, about 87% were seen once. The sequencing used peripheral blood, collected 52 weeks after starting pembrolizumab. Source of these receptors: an adult with mismatch repair-deficient cancer. The CDR3 runs from the conserved cysteine through the conserved F or W. A D gene is named only where the DNA matches it firmly. Not all rows give a size; the values are once, few, many and, for expanded clones, a class.

d_gene: -
v_gene: TRBV27
j_gene: TRBJ2-1
abundance: -
CDR3nt: TGTGCCACCTCGACTCGGTTCTCCTACAATGAGCAGTTCTTC
CDR3aa: CATSTRFSYNEQFF

d_gene: -
v_gene: TRBV21-1
j_gene: TRBJ2-2
abundance: -
CDR3nt: TGTGCCAGCAGCAGAGCGGGCCGCGGGTGGTCCACCGGGGAGCTGTTTTTT
CDR3aa: CASSRAGRGWSTGELFF

d_gene: -
v_gene: TRBV27
j_gene: TRBJ2-1
abundance: once
CDR3nt: TGTGCCAGCAGTTTATCTTCGGCAATTTCCTACAATGAGCAGTTCTTC
CDR3aa: CASSLSSAISYNEQFF

d_gene: -
v_gene: TRBV9
j_gene: TRBJ2-3
abundance: -
CDR3nt: TGTGCCAGCAGCGTAGGAGGGACTTCTAGCACAGATACGCAGTATTTT
CDR3aa: CASSVGGTSSTDTQYF

d_gene: TRBD1
v_gene: TRBV29-1
j_gene: TRBJ1-1
abundance: -
CDR3nt: TGCAGCGCTGGAAATCCGGGACAGGGTACTGAAGCTTTCTTT
CDR3aa: CSAGNPGQGTEAFF

d_gene: TRBD1
v_gene: TRBV4-3
j_gene: TRBJ2-7
abundance: -
CDR3nt: TGCGCCAGCAGCCCGGGGACAGGGGGGGCCTACGAGCAGTACTTC
CDR3aa: CASSPGTGGAYEQYF

d_gene: -
v_gene: TRBV10-2
j_gene: TRBJ2-1
abundance: -
CDR3nt: TGCGCCACCTTAACCTACTTTTCCAATGAGCAGTTCTTC
CDR3aa: CATLTYFSNEQFF

d_gene: TRBD2
v_gene: TRBV11-3
j_gene: TRBJ2-7
abundance: once
CDR3nt: TGTGCCAGCAGCCCTATGGGACTAGCGGAGGCCTACGAGCAGTACTTC
CDR3aa: CASSPMGLAEAYEQYF

d_gene: -
v_gene: TRBV28
j_gene: TRBJ2-3
abundance: -
CDR3nt: TGTGCCAGCAGTTTGCTTTTGGCTGGAACTAGCACAGATACGCAGTATTTT
CDR3aa: CASSLLLAGTSTDTQYF

d_gene: -
v_gene: TRBV5-6
j_gene: TRBJ2-7
abundance: few
CDR3nt: TGTGCCAGCAGCTCGGCGAGCGCCGGGGCCTACGAGCAGTACTTC
CDR3aa: CASSSASAGAYEQYF

d_gene: -
v_gene: TRBV6-6
j_gene: TRBJ2-5
abundance: -
CDR3nt: TGTGCCAGCAGTTACCGGCAAAGGGTCCAAGAGACCCAGTACTTC
CDR3aa: CASSYRQRVQETQYF

d_gene: -
v_gene: TRBV6-6
j_gene: TRBJ1-2
abundance: -
CDR3nt: TGTGCCAGCAGCTCCGGGGCTAGAGTCGGCTACACCTTC
CDR3aa: CASSSGARVGYTF

d_gene: -
v_gene: TRBV28
j_gene: TRBJ1-2
abundance: few
CDR3nt: TGTGCCAGCAGTTTCGGCCGGTGGGACTATGGCTACACCTTC
CDR3aa: CASSFGRWDYGYTF

d_gene: TRBD2
v_gene: TRBV7-6
j_gene: TRBJ2-3
abundance: -
CDR3nt: TGTGCCAGCAGGATCGAAGCGGGAGGGGGGACAGATACGCAGTATTTT
CDR3aa: CASRIEAGGGTDTQYF

d_gene: -
v_gene: TRBV27
j_gene: TRBJ2-7
abundance: few
CDR3nt: TGTGCCAGCAGTTTAATCCGGGGCCCCACCGAGCAGTACTTC
CDR3aa: CASSLIRGPTEQYF

d_gene: -
v_gene: TRBV4-3
j_gene: TRBJ2-7
abundance: -
CDR3nt: TGCGCCAGCAGCCAAGATATCCGAGACCAGGGGCGCTACGAGCAGTACTTC
CDR3aa: CASSQDIRDQGRYEQYF

d_gene: -
v_gene: TRBV6-6
j_gene: TRBJ2-7
abundance: -
CDR3nt: TGTGCCAGCAGTTACTCGGTGGGTTCGGGAGAGCAGTACTTC
CDR3aa: CASSYSVGSGEQYF

d_gene: TRBD2
v_gene: TRBV30
j_gene: TRBJ2-1
abundance: -
CDR3nt: TGTGCCTGGACTGTGGGGGGGGGCTCCTACAATGAGCAGTTCTTC
CDR3aa: CAWTVGGGSYNEQFF

d_gene: -
v_gene: TRBV6-5
j_gene: TRBJ1-4
abundance: -
CDR3nt: TGTGCCAGCAGGCCGGGTCCTTCGGACGATGAAAAACTGTTTTTT
CDR3aa: CASRPGPSDDEKLFF

d_gene: TRBD2
v_gene: TRBV5-6
j_gene: TRBJ2-7
abundance: -
CDR3nt: TGTGCCAGCAGCTCGCTATTAGCGGGACGCTACGAGCAGTACTTC
CDR3aa: CASSSLLAGRYEQYF

d_gene: TRBD1
v_gene: TRBV15
j_gene: TRBJ2-3
abundance: -
CDR3nt: TGTGCCACCGAGCTCTATAGGGGGCGCACAGATACGCAGTATTTT
CDR3aa: CATELYRGRTDTQYF

d_gene: TRBD1
v_gene: TRBV4-2
j_gene: TRBJ2-7
abundance: -
CDR3nt: TGTGCCAGCAGCCCTTTCACCGGGACAGGGTACGAGCAGTACTTC
CDR3aa: CASSPFTGTGYEQYF

d_gene: TRBD2
v_gene: TRBV5-4
j_gene: TRBJ2-7
abundance: -
CDR3nt: TGTGCCAGCAGCTTGGACATACAGCCGGGACTAGCACGCGAGCAGTACTTC
CDR3aa: CASSLDIQPGLAREQYF

d_gene: -
v_gene: TRBV28
j_gene: TRBJ2-7
abundance: -
CDR3nt: TGTGCCAGCAGTGGGACCGGGACGGCTCCCTACGAGCAGTACTTC
CDR3aa: CASSGTGTAPYEQYF

d_gene: -
v_gene: TRBV5-1
j_gene: TRBJ2-3
abundance: once
CDR3nt: TGCGCCAGCAGCTTGGGAGATACGCAGTATTTT
CDR3aa: CASSLGDTQYF

d_gene: TRBD1
v_gene: TRBV29-1
j_gene: TRBJ1-1
abundance: -
CDR3nt: TGCAGCGCAAGCCTCACAGGGGGCGCATACGCCCCTGAAGCTTTCTTT
CDR3aa: CSASLTGGAYAPEAFF

d_gene: -
v_gene: TRBV29-1
j_gene: TRBJ1-1
abundance: -
CDR3nt: TGCAGCGTTGAATCGTTTCGTGGGACAATGAACACTGAAGCTTTCTTT
CDR3aa: CSVESFRGTMNTEAFF

d_gene: TRBD2
v_gene: TRBV7-2
j_gene: TRBJ2-1
abundance: few
CDR3nt: TGTGCCAGCAGCTCAAGCGGGAGAGGGATCTACAATGAGCAGTTCTTC
CDR3aa: CASSSSGRGIYNEQFF

d_gene: -
v_gene: TRBV18
j_gene: TRBJ2-7
abundance: -
CDR3nt: TGTGCCAGCTCACCATCAAGGGCCTACGAGCAGTACTTC
CDR3aa: CASSPSRAYEQYF

d_gene: -
v_gene: TRBV10-3
j_gene: TRBJ2-3
abundance: -
CDR3nt: TGTGCCATCAACCCCCAACAGGGAACGGTAGGGGCCATACACACAGATACGCAGTATTTT
CDR3aa: CAINPQQGTVGAIHTDTQYF

d_gene: -
v_gene: TRBV2
j_gene: TRBJ2-5
abundance: -
CDR3nt: TGTGCCAGCAGTGTGGGGCGGGAGACCCAGTACTTC
CDR3aa: CASSVGRETQYF

d_gene: TRBD1
v_gene: TRBV2
j_gene: TRBJ1-3
abundance: -
CDR3nt: TGTGCCACATCCGACAGGGCTGGAAACACCATATATTTT
CDR3aa: CATSDRAGNTIYF

d_gene: -
v_gene: TRBV5-5
j_gene: TRBJ2-7
abundance: -
CDR3nt: TGTGCCAGCAGCTTGGGGTTGATATACGAGCAGTACTTC
CDR3aa: CASSLGLIYEQYF

d_gene: -
v_gene: TRBV16
j_gene: TRBJ2-7
abundance: few
CDR3nt: TGTGCCAGCAGCCAAAGGAGGGTTTCTAGCGCCTCCTACGAGCAGTACTTC
CDR3aa: CASSQRRVSSASYEQYF

d_gene: -
v_gene: TRBV4-1
j_gene: TRBJ2-1
abundance: -
CDR3nt: TGCGCCAGCAGCCAAGAGGCGGTATCCTACAATGAGCAGTTCTTC
CDR3aa: CASSQEAVSYNEQFF

d_gene: -
v_gene: TRBV10-3
j_gene: TRBJ2-2
abundance: -
CDR3nt: TGTGCCAAGGACACCCACGATCTTGGCACCGGGGAGCTGTTTTTT
CDR3aa: CAKDTHDLGTGELFF

d_gene: -
v_gene: TRBV18
j_gene: TRBJ1-2
abundance: -
CDR3nt: TGTGCCAGCTCACCGGCGGGCCCACAAAGGAATGGCTACACCTTC
CDR3aa: CASSPAGPQRNGYTF

d_gene: -
v_gene: TRBV5-1
j_gene: TRBJ2-5
abundance: -
CDR3nt: TGCGCCACCTCTCCCCAGGGGTCAGGGGGGGAGACCCAGTACTTC
CDR3aa: CATSPQGSGGETQYF

d_gene: TRBD2
v_gene: TRBV4-3
j_gene: TRBJ2-1
abundance: -
CDR3nt: TGCGCCAGCAGCCAAGATTTTCCAGGACTAGCCTACCAAGGGGCGTTCTTC
CDR3aa: CASSQDFPGLAYQGAFF

d_gene: -
v_gene: TRBV30
j_gene: TRBJ1-1
abundance: -
CDR3nt: TGTGCCTGGACCCGGTTAATAACTGAAGCTTTCTTT
CDR3aa: CAWTRLITEAFF

d_gene: -
v_gene: TRBV11-2
j_gene: TRBJ2-7
abundance: -
CDR3nt: TGTGCCAGCAGCTTAGCTTCGGGGTCCCCCTACGAGCAGTACTTC
CDR3aa: CASSLASGSPYEQYF

d_gene: -
v_gene: TRBV18
j_gene: TRBJ1-2
abundance: -
CDR3nt: TGTGCCAGCTCGCGGGACACCAACTATGGCTACACCTTC
CDR3aa: CASSRDTNYGYTF

d_gene: -
v_gene: TRBV6-9
j_gene: TRBJ1-2
abundance: -
CDR3nt: TGTGCCAGCAGTTCCGAGGATGGCTACACCTTC
CDR3aa: CASSSEDGYTF

d_gene: -
v_gene: TRBV7-8
j_gene: TRBJ2-2
abundance: -
CDR3nt: TGTGCCAGCAGCTCGGGGGGCGGGAGCTCTGGGGAGCTGTTTTTT
CDR3aa: CASSSGGGSSGELFF

d_gene: TRBD2
v_gene: TRBV13
j_gene: TRBJ2-2
abundance: -
CDR3nt: TGTGCCAGCAGCGCCAATAGACTAGCGGGAGGGCCAGGCACCGGGGAGCTGTTTTTT
CDR3aa: CASSANRLAGGPGTGELFF

d_gene: -
v_gene: TRBV7-7
j_gene: TRBJ2-3
abundance: -
CDR3nt: TGTGCTAGCAGCTTAGGCAGGGAAGGCACAGATACGCAGTATTTT
CDR3aa: CASSLGREGTDTQYF

d_gene: -
v_gene: TRBV6-6
j_gene: TRBJ1-1
abundance: -
CDR3nt: TGTGCCAGCAGTTACCGACAGAACACTGAAGCTTTCTTT
CDR3aa: CASSYRQNTEAFF